This entry features one T cell receptor (beta chain) sequence. Its antigen is unknown. The data originate from a study of cytomegalovirus exposure and HLA in healthy donors. Turning to the study itself: The Caucasian-associated ancestry cluster held around 81% of over 350 genotyped donors. Study-wide findings and caveats: A later analysis reportedly identified an Asian-associated ancestry cluster as carrying fewer N-insertions than the roughly 720-donor mean. Some TCR beta chains (over 150 of them) were listed as cytomegalovirus-associated. Most CMV-associated TCR beta chains were later found to appear HLA-restricted.

PCR involved 60 Vbeta and 13 Jbeta primers. Libraries were prepared by immunoSEQ multiplex PCR; TCRdb keeps only in-frame clonotypes and omits some of them. The sample shows fewer than 90,000 clones, 79% of them seen only once. Germline V gene data show CDR1 as SGHNT and CDR2 as YYREEE (reference sequence). V was shortened by 4 bases and J by 4 bases, with 11 bases between the two germline ends. The CDR3 runs 13 residues. The sequenced sample consisted of PBMCs. The chain links TRBV5-4 to TRBJ1-2; D is ambiguous. This receptor was obtained from a woman between 40 and 50 years old in good health and CMV-seropositive. The CDR3 region is CASSNITGYGYTF. CDR3 nucleotides: TGTGCCAGCAGCAACATAACGGGCTATGGCTACACCTTC.